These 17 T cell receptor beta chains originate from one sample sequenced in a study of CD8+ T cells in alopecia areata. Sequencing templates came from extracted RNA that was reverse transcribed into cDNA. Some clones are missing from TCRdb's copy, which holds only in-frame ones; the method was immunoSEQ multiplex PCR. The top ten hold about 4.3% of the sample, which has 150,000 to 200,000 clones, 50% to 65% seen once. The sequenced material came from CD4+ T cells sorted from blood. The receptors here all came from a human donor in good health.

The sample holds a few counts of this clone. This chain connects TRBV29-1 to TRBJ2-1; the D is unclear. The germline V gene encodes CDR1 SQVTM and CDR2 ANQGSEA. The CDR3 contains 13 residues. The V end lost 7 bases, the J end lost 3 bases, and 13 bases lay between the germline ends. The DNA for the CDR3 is TGCAGCGCCTCCGTCGGCGTCTACAATGAGCAGTTCTTC. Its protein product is CSASVGVYNEQFF.

The CDR3 here is CAWSFTLSGANVLTF. CDR3 DNA sequence: TGTGCCTGGAGCTTTACACTTTCTGGGGCCAACGTCCTGACTTTC. The V call is TRBV30, the J call TRBJ2-6; D unresolved. The CDR3 contains 15 residues. V lost 3 bases and J 1 base, leaving 10 bases between the germline ends. Germline CDR1 reads GTSNPN; CDR2 reads SVGIG (reference sequence).

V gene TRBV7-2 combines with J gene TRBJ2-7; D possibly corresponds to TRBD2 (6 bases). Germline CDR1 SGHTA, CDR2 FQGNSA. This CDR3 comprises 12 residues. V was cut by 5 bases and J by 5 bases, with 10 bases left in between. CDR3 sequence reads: CASSGTYHEQYF. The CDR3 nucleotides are TGTGCCAGCAGCGGGACTTACCACGAGCAGTACTTC.

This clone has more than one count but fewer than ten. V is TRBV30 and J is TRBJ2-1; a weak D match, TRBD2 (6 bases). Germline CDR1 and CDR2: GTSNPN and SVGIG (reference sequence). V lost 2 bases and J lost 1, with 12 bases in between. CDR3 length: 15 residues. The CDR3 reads CAWSTAGLSYNEQFF. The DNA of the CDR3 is TGTGCCTGGAGTACTGCGGGACTGTCCTACAATGAGCAGTTCTTC.

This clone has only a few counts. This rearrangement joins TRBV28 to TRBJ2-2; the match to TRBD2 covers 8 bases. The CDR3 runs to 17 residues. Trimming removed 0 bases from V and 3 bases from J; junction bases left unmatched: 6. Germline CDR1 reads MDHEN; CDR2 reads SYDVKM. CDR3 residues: CASSLWGLAGYTGELFF. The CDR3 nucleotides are TGTGCCAGCAGTTTATGGGGGTTAGCGGGGTACACCGGGGAGCTGTTTTTT.

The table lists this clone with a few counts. CDR3 loop: CASSLYANFF. CDR3 nucleotide sequence: TGTGCCAGCAGCTTATATGCGAATTTCTTC. The rearrangement joins TRBV7-9 to TRBJ2-1; D is unresolved. Trimming pared 2 bases from V and 16 bases from J, leaving 9 bases between. Germline lookup yields CDR1 SEHNR and CDR2 FQNEAQ (reference sequence). The CDR3 length is 10 residues. The whole variable domain, filled in from reference TRBV7-9 and TRBJ2-1, reads DTGVSQNPRHKITKRGQNVTFRCDPISEHNRLYWYRQTLGQGPEFLTYFQNEAQLEKSRLLSDRFSAERPKGSFSTLEIQRTEQGDSAMYLCASSLYANFFGPGTRLTVL.

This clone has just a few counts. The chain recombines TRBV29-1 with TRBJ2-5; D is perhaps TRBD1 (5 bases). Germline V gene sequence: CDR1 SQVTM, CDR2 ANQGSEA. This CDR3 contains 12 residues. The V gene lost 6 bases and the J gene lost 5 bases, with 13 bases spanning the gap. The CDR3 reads CSVSRQTETQYF. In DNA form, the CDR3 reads TGCAGCGTCTCAAGACAGACGGAGACCCAGTACTTC.

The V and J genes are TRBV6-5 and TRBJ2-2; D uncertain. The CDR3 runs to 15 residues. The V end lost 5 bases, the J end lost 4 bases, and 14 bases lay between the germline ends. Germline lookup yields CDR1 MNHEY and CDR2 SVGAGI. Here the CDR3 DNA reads TGTGCCAGCAGTCGCCTCTTAGGTTCCACCGGGGAGCTGTTTTTT. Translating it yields CASSRLLGSTGELFF.

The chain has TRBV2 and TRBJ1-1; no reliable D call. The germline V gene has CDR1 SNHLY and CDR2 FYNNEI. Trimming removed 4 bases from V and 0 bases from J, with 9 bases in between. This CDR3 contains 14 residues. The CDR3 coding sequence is TGTGCCAGCAGTGTCGTACCGATGAACACTGAAGCTTTCTTT. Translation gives CASSVVPMNTEAFF.

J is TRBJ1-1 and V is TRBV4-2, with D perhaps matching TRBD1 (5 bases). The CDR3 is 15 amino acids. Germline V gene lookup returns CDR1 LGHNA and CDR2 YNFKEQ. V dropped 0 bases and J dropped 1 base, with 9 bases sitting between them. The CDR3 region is CASSQEGTSNTEAFF. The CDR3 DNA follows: TGTGCCAGCAGCCAAGAGGGGACCTCGAACACTGAAGCTTTCTTT.

Written as DNA, the CDR3 is TGTGCCAGCAGCTTAAAGCGGGGGGGCACAGATACGCAGTATTTT. Residues: CASSLKRGGTDTQYF. The chain joins TRBV7-8 to TRBJ2-3; 9 bases are shared with TRBD2. The germline CDR1 and CDR2 sequences are SGHVS and FQNEAQ. The CDR3 runs to 15 residues. The V gene end was trimmed by 2 bases and the J gene end by 1 base; junction bases not matched to a gene: 1. Complete variable domain (other parts from reference TRBV7-8 and TRBJ2-3): GAGVSQSPRYKVAKRGQDVALRCDPISGHVSLFWYQQALGQGPEFLTYFQNEAQLDKSGLPSDRFFAERPEGSVSTLKIQRTQQEDSAVYLCASSLKRGGTDTQYFGPGTRLTVL.

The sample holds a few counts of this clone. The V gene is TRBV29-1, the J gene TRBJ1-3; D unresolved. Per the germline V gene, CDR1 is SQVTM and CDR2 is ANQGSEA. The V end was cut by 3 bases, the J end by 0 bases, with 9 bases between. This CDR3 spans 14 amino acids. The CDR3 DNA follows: TGCAGCGTTGATTCCACCCGCTCTGGAAACACCATATATTTT. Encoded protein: CSVDSTRSGNTIYF.

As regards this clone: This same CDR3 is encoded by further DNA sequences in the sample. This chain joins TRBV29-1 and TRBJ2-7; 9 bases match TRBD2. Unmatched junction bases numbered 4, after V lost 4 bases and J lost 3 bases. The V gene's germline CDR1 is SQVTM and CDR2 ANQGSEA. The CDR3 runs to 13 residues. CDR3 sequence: CSVVSGRDYEQYF. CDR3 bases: TGCAGCGTTGTTAGCGGGAGAGACTACGAGCAGTACTTC.

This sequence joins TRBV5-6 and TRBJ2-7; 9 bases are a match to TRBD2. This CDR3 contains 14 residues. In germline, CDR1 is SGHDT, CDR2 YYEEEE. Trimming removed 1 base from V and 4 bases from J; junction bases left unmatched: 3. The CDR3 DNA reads TGTGCCAGCAGCTTGTCTAGCGGGACGTACGAGCAGTACTTC. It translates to CASSLSSGTYEQYF.

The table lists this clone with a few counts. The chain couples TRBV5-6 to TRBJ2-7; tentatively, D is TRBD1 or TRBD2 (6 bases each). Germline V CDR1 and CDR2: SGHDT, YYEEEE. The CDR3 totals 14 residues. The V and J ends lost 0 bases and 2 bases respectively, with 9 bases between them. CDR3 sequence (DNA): TGTGCCAGCAGCTTGGACAGGGAGGCCTACGAGCAGTACTTC. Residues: CASSLDREAYEQYF.

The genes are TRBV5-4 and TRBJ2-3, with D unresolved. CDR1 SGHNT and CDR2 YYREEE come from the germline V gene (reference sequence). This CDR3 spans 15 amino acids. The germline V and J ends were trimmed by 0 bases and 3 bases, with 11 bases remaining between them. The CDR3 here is CASSLDLIGTDTQYF. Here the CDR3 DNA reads TGTGCCAGCAGCTTGGACCTAATCGGGACAGATACGCAGTATTTT.

The CDR3 loop reads CASSQGPNYEQYF. The CDR3 DNA sequence: TGTGCCAGCAGCCAGGGACCGAACTACGAGCAGTACTTC. The chain carries TRBV11-3 and TRBJ2-7; D could derive from TRBD1 or TRBD2 (5 bases each). This CDR3 has 13 amino acids. V was trimmed by 5 bases and J by 3 bases, leaving 11 bases between them. From germline, CDR1 is SGHNT and CDR2 YENEEA.